These T cell receptor beta chains were read from a single sample in a study of early T cells in non-severe SARS-CoV-2 infection. TCRdb recomputed calls from the 5' RACE reads with MiXCR, one row per CDR3 protein. This sample has about 69,000 distinct CDR3 sequences, with more than 3.5% found just once. The starting material was whole blood, obtained at baseline. The receptors stem from an adult who was a healthcare worker with PCR-confirmed SARS-CoV-2 infection or an uninfected control (not recorded which). The donor label of this sample is uncertain. Each CDR3 is given with its conserved first and last residue.

CDR3aa: CASSITNSPLHF; v_gene: TRBV19; j_gene: TRBJ1-6
CDR3aa: CASSLGGLESPLHF; v_gene: TRBV7-9; j_gene: TRBJ1-6
CDR3aa: CASSFAFGPSYEQYF; v_gene: TRBV12-3/TRBV12-4; j_gene: TRBJ2-7
CDR3aa: CASSQAGVGSRETQYF; v_gene: TRBV7-9; j_gene: TRBJ2-5
CDR3aa: CASSEGAGNTGELFF; v_gene: TRBV6-1; j_gene: TRBJ2-2
CDR3aa: CASRYLDEQYF; v_gene: TRBV6-5; j_gene: TRBJ2-7
CDR3aa: CASSYIQNYGYTF; v_gene: TRBV6-6; j_gene: TRBJ1-2
CDR3aa: CASSQDLSANYGYTF; v_gene: TRBV14; j_gene: TRBJ1-2
CDR3aa: CSARDRRRGLGSSGNTIYF; v_gene: TRBV20-1; j_gene: TRBJ1-3
CDR3aa: CASSYSDTVEAFF; v_gene: TRBV6-2/TRBV6-3; j_gene: TRBJ1-1
CDR3aa: CSVESVGPDTQYF; v_gene: TRBV29-1; j_gene: TRBJ2-3
CDR3aa: CASSPRHHSNQPQHF; v_gene: TRBV7-7; j_gene: TRBJ1-5
CDR3aa: CASNPGAGINYEQYF; v_gene: TRBV7-6; j_gene: TRBJ2-7
CDR3aa: CASTYNYEQYF; v_gene: TRBV25-1; j_gene: TRBJ2-7
CDR3aa: CSARVLAGPSYEQYF; v_gene: TRBV20-1; j_gene: TRBJ2-7
CDR3aa: CSAIGGPQKRYEQYF; v_gene: TRBV20-1; j_gene: TRBJ2-7
CDR3aa: CASSLAGINNYGYTF; v_gene: TRBV11-2; j_gene: TRBJ1-2
CDR3aa: CASSRTGYNEQYF; v_gene: TRBV5-4; j_gene: TRBJ2-7
CDR3aa: CASSLAVGLALQPQHF; v_gene: TRBV11-2; j_gene: TRBJ1-5
CDR3aa: CASEKGQGQEKLFF; v_gene: TRBV10-2; j_gene: TRBJ1-4
CDR3aa: CASKGTSSYNEQFF; v_gene: TRBV2; j_gene: TRBJ2-1
CDR3aa: CASSEQGGEQFF; v_gene: TRBV6-4; j_gene: TRBJ2-1
CDR3aa: CASSYSNTGTNTGELFF; v_gene: TRBV6-5; j_gene: TRBJ2-2
CDR3aa: CASNPGQGHEQYF; v_gene: TRBV2; j_gene: TRBJ2-7
CDR3aa: CASSDKDGPTDTQYF; v_gene: TRBV6-4; j_gene: TRBJ2-3
CDR3aa: CSARGDRGYEKLFF; v_gene: TRBV20-1; j_gene: TRBJ1-4
CDR3aa: CASSLAHRVGTEAFF; v_gene: TRBV7-9; j_gene: TRBJ1-1
CDR3aa: CASSLDPHRGVNTEAFF; v_gene: TRBV7-2; j_gene: TRBJ1-1
CDR3aa: CASGFQQGELEAFF; v_gene: TRBV12-5; j_gene: TRBJ1-1
CDR3aa: CASTPGSNIQYF; v_gene: TRBV7-9; j_gene: TRBJ2-4
CDR3aa: CASSQVRVSETQYF; v_gene: TRBV3-1; j_gene: TRBJ2-5
CDR3aa: CASSPTGQGNTEAFF; v_gene: TRBV18; j_gene: TRBJ1-1
CDR3aa: CASSLSVLRHEQYF; v_gene: TRBV12-3/TRBV12-4; j_gene: TRBJ2-7
CDR3aa: CASSPDVGTEAFF; v_gene: TRBV18; j_gene: TRBJ1-1
CDR3aa: CAWSGTGTANYGYTF; v_gene: TRBV30; j_gene: TRBJ1-2
CDR3aa: CASSFGGVGTEAFF; v_gene: TRBV7-3; j_gene: TRBJ1-1
CDR3aa: CASSLSPGHTNTGELFF; v_gene: TRBV7-6; j_gene: TRBJ2-2
CDR3aa: CASSLGQGASTEAFF; v_gene: TRBV12-3/TRBV12-4; j_gene: TRBJ1-1
CDR3aa: CSARTPPVSSGTDTQYF; v_gene: TRBV20-1; j_gene: TRBJ2-3
CDR3aa: CSVDEGSGAFF; v_gene: TRBV29-1; j_gene: TRBJ1-1
CDR3aa: CASSLASFEQFF; v_gene: TRBV12-3/TRBV12-4; j_gene: TRBJ2-1
CDR3aa: CATSRDLGKRDSNYGYTF; v_gene: TRBV15; j_gene: TRBJ1-2
CDR3aa: CASTQGTGGGYTF; v_gene: TRBV7-2; j_gene: TRBJ1-2
CDR3aa: CASRGRQGRTEAFF; v_gene: TRBV6-6; j_gene: TRBJ1-1
CDR3aa: CASSSQGNQETQYF; v_gene: TRBV12-3/TRBV12-4; j_gene: TRBJ2-5
CDR3aa: CASSQSAGTANYGYTF; v_gene: TRBV7-2; j_gene: TRBJ1-2
CDR3aa: CASSKEGGRRQETQYF; v_gene: TRBV21-1; j_gene: TRBJ2-5
CDR3aa: CSARLGQSLGAFF; v_gene: TRBV20-1; j_gene: TRBJ1-1
CDR3aa: CAWSWTGISNQPQHF; v_gene: TRBV30; j_gene: TRBJ1-5